This entry concerns a single TCR beta chain. It has no known antigen specificity. Base qualities are missing; no much larger clone stands one base away. These data come from a study of cytomegalovirus exposure and HLA in healthy donors (dated by TCRdb to the late 2010s). Regarding the complete study: According to an earlier analysis of a few hundred of the donors, about 179 million T cells yielded 90 million to 130 million unique TCR beta sequences and approximately 300 Gb of sequence data. A later genetic analysis used genome-wide SNP genotypes for 398 of the 666 donors, treating that subset as a discovery cohort. Of the roughly 390 genotyped donors, roughly 80% were placed in the genetic ancestry cluster associated with self-reported Caucasian donors. HLA typing included class I and class II loci at four-digit resolution. A few DR-DQ haplotypes were treated as single units for association and clustering because of strong linkage in the cohort. A separate validation cohort of roughly 110 different subjects was used in addition to the 666-subject first cohort. To predict cytomegalovirus infection status, the study combined high-throughput TCR immunosequencing, statistical association of individual TCRs with disease status, and machine learning. In the later analysis, no new phenotypic data were used to find candidate immune exposures; instead, reliance was placed on TCR beta sequences and their occurrence across donors. Donor age, sex, ethnicity and CMV serostatus were compiled alongside the repertoire data. The T cell repertoires of roughly 660 subjects were profiled by immunosequencing and related to cytomegalovirus serostatus. Typing coverage differed by locus: A, B, C, DRB1 and DQB1 were typed in about 629-640 donors, DQA1 in about 550, DPA1 in nearly 610, and DPB1 in just under 490. Among about 390 genotyped donors of the cohort, an average of about 240,000 unique TCR beta nucleotide sequences were sequenced per donor, approximately 20% of them non-productive. About 300 gigabases of sequencing data and roughly 90 million unique TCR sequences were included in an early release covering under 650 HLA-typed donors. All discovery cohort repertoires had been generated on a single sequencing platform. The study aimed to test whether cataloging public T cell receptors could reveal signatures of past pathogen exposure. A later analysis re-examined previously published TCR beta repertoires from hundreds of donors and added high-resolution HLA genotyping to investigate patterns of TCR occurrence. To decide whether each TCR beta V gene segment behaved as functional or pseudogenic, an earlier analysis of approximately 590 of the donors relied on high-throughput TCR beta sequencing.

What the study reported, not specific to this receptor: For the cohort, immune exposure information was limited to CMV serostatus. A later analysis associated approximately 17,000 TCR beta sequences with specific HLA alleles at a false discovery rate of 0.05. Because the 87-base-pair reads could not distinguish some IMGT-functional V segments, including TRBV6-2 and TRBV6-3, those segments were excluded. In a later genetic analysis, fewer N-insertions in productive TCRs were reported among donors in an Asian-associated ancestry cluster than the approximately 670-donor mean. In a later analysis, HLA-associated TCR beta chains showed more clonal expansion and lower generation probabilities than non-associated chains that were equally common. HLA typing was unavailable for some donors at each locus, so association tests used only the typed subset. A later genetic analysis associated a missense DCLRE1C variant with V-gene and J-gene trimming of TCR beta chains, and an independent cohort replicated the association. In a later analysis, the rate of TCR association differed among HLA loci, with DRB1 alleles having the most associated TCRs and HLA-C alleles having the fewest. A few of the identified cytomegalovirus-associated TCR beta chains were confirmed in vitro to be specific for cytomegalovirus antigens. A further reported finding was that TCR beta sequences accurately predicted the HLA-A and HLA-B alleles for most subjects in the first cohort. Most TCR sequences were observed very rarely across donors, whereas some public TCRs were present in many individuals. A total of fewer than 200 TCR beta chains were listed by the study as associated with cytomegalovirus. Cytomegalovirus status was reported to be diagnosed by the classifier with high specificity and sensitivity in both the original and validation cohorts. A cluster of highly shared sequence variants was judged likely to represent a technical artifact of the sequencing pipeline. In a later analysis, several top co-occurrence clusters were reported to appear linked to parvovirus B19, influenza, CMV and Epstein-Barr virus. In an earlier analysis of 587 of the donors, most TCR beta V segments appeared in productive rearrangements about 87% or about 30% of the time, broadly matching IMGT annotations. It was suggested by the authors that the approach could potentially be generalized to other disease states and immunological phenotypes. Correlated functional status among segregating V segments might reflect linkage disequilibrium, but an unknown experimental factor could not be ruled out. Sequencing depth was assumed to be roughly uniform across donors in the presence/absence analyses, though that assumption may not hold. Most CMV-associated TCR beta chains appeared to be HLA-restricted in a later analysis, and the HLA associations seemed to be driven largely by CMV exposure. When HLA alleles, especially DR and DQ, strongly co-occurred, attributing TCR associations to individual alleles was difficult. The earlier analysis of 587 of the donors excluded approximately 15 rarely observed V segments, including chromosome 9 orphons, because counts were too low. This cohort had only TCR beta chains sequenced, and the lack of alpha or paired-chain data limited which features could be detected.

The library relied on the immunoSEQ multiplex PCR assay. For the multiplex PCR, a mixture combining 60 forward primers for TCR Vbeta segments and 13 reverse primers for TCR Jbeta segments was used. The CDR3 region of rearranged TCR beta genes was amplified from genomic DNA by a multiplex PCR assay. Amplified TCR beta libraries were sequenced as 87-base-pair reads on the Illumina HiSeq System. Under the source paper's analysis protocol: A later analysis tallied 80 million to 95 million unique TCR beta chains across the approximately 670 repertoires, and 10 million to 11 million of those chains were shared by two or more donors. To remove PCR and sequencing errors, raw reads were error-corrected and collapsed into unique sequences using a nearest-neighbor algorithm that merged closely related sequences. V, D and J gene segments were assigned by aligning CDR3 sequences to IMGT reference sequences. Each retained sequence needed at least a six-nucleotide match to both a V gene segment and a J gene segment. Rearrangements were classified as productive when the CDR3 lacked stop codons and remained in frame with V and J, and all other rearrangements were classified as non-productive. CDR3 was defined by IMGT convention, running from the second conserved V-encoded cysteine to the conserved J-encoded phenylalanine. The earlier analysis of 587 of the donors excluded sequences that lacked an unambiguous match to a single V gene segment. An earlier analysis of approximately 590 of the donors classified V segments as functional when productive rearrangements were above 56.7% and as segregating when the standard deviation between donors was above 5%. A statistical classification framework was built for diagnosing cytomegalovirus status from the catalog of TCR beta chain sequences. In a later analysis, TCR nucleotide sequences were compared against IMGT/GENE-DB human TR gene sequences so that V and J genes could be assigned. A later analysis assigned CDR3 sequences and most-parsimonious VDJ recombination scenarios with the TCRdist pipeline. In a later analysis, every TCR beta chain was defined by the combination of its CDR3 amino acid sequence and its V-gene family, and reads without a unique V-gene family were dropped. To address suspected cross-contamination and a sequencing artifact, a later analysis removed approximately 590 highly shared, low-generation-probability nucleotide sequences. In a later analysis, a clonal expansion index for each public chain was calculated from normalized within-repertoire ranks of inferred template counts. A later analysis computed generation probabilities with a VDJ recombination model fitted to out-of-frame rearrangements, and checked the results against IGoR. A later analysis scored TCR-TCR, TCR-HLA and TCR-CMV co-occurrence with hypergeometric tests, applying a repertoire-size bias correction to TCR pairs. In a later analysis, false discovery rates were estimated by permuting HLA or CMV assignments 20 times. A later analysis grouped co-occurring TCRs with DBSCAN, adding TCRdist sequence similarity when clustering within HLA-allele-positive subsets. Repertoires with fewer than 30,000 or more than 120,000 public chains, plus five repertoires with anomalous nucleotide sharing, were excluded from co-occurrence clustering. Imported from immuneACCESS, the table was reduced by TCRdb to in-frame sequences with V and J called. These copies leave out some clones; in studies compared against another copy, an unresolved V gene accounts for under half, and the cause of the remainder is not known. The DNA was the basis for D and trimming; V, J and clone size are from that table. The sample table holds about 100,000 clones, of which over 70% were seen once. Roughly 10% of the sample comes from the top ten.

The cohort comprised under 700 healthy bone marrow donors. At the time of sampling, all cohort members were nominally healthy, though unrecorded immune exposures were likely present. The donor was CMV seronegative and was included in the group of several hundred seronegative cohort members. A peripheral blood sample was collected from each donor, and TCR beta sequencing was performed on peripheral blood mononuclear cells. The Qiagen DNeasy Blood Extraction Kit was used to extract genomic DNA from the blood cell samples. Measured from the cysteine to the phenylalanine, the CDR3 is 18 residues long. Here the CDR3 DNA is all that survives: 54 bases in frame from base 1. Sequences LGHNA (CDR1) and YNFKEQ (CDR2) are obtained from the germline V gene. V gives up 4 bases and J gives up 2 bases, and the segment between their germline ends measures 18 bases.

The sample comprised PBMCs. The rearranged chain carries TRBV4-2 and TRBJ2-6; TRBD2 could be the D gene, as 5 bases match. This clonotype was obtained from a man in his forties or fifties in good health and CMV-seronegative. Here is the DNA: TGTGCCAGCAGCCGGCTCGGACTCAAGCCCCCTGGGGCCAACGTCCTGACTTTC. Its translation reads: CASSRLGLKPPGANVLTF.